These 11 T cell receptor beta chains were sequenced from one sample in a study of blood T cell repertoires in COVID-19 (dated by TCRdb to the early 2020s). The method was the immunoSEQ multiplex PCR assay. The table was pulled from immuneACCESS by TCRdb, which kept in-frame rearrangements only. Such tables lose some clones; where checked, under half of the loss comes from unresolved V genes, and the rest has no known cause. The sample table contains tens of thousands of clones; only one count was recorded for 94% of them. Roughly 3.7% of the sample is in the top ten clones. The source material was peripheral blood. These receptors were taken from a human donor with active COVID-19. The donor label of this sample is uncertain.

This chain joins TRBV4-1 and TRBJ1-6; D ambiguous. CDR1 MGHRA and CDR2 YSYEKL come from the germline V gene. This CDR3 is 13 amino acids long. V was shortened by 4 bases and J by 9 bases, with 10 bases between the two germline ends. Here the CDR3 DNA reads TGCGCCAGCAGCCCTGGAGGAGGTTCACCCCTCCACTTT. Protein sequence: CASSPGGGSPLHF.

This chain links TRBV19 with TRBJ1-6; D ambiguous. This CDR3 is 16 amino acids long. Trimming removed 1 base at V and 0 bases at J, with 7 bases between. Germline CDR1 reads LNHDA; CDR2 reads SQIVND (reference sequence). The CDR3 sequence: CASSIGGSSYNSPLHF. The CDR3 DNA is TGTGCCAGTAGTATAGGAGGGAGCTCCTATAATTCACCCCTCCACTTT. Drawing the rest from reference TRBV19 and TRBJ1-6, the complete variable domain is DGGITQSPKYLFRKEGQNVTLSCEQNLNHDAMYWYRQDPGQGLRLIYYSQIVNDFQKGDIAEGYSVSREKKESFPLTVTSAQKNPTAFYLCASSIGGSSYNSPLHFGNGTRLTVT.

The rearrangement links TRBV27 to TRBJ2-7; TRBD1 matches at 9 bases. The CDR3 consists of 15 residues. Germline V gene data show CDR1 as MNHEY and CDR2 as SMNVEV (reference sequence). Unmatched junction bases numbered 3, after V lost 0 bases and J lost 3 bases. In nucleotides, the CDR3 is TGTGCCAGCAGTTTATCGGGACAGGGTAACTACGAGCAGTACTTC. As protein: CASSLSGQGNYEQYF.

This chain uses TRBV29-1 with TRBJ2-1; 14 bases map to TRBD2. The CDR3 contains 16 residues. The J segment lost 10 bases and the V segment lost 7 bases, leaving 15 bases of the junction unmatched. Germline CDR1 SQVTM, CDR2 ANQGSEA. The CDR3 loop is CSAAGPGLAGELEQFF. CDR3 coding DNA: TGCAGCGCTGCCGGCCCGGGACTAGCGGGGGAATTGGAGCAGTTCTTC.

The chain joins TRBV7-2 to TRBJ2-7; D perhaps matches TRBD2 (6 bases). Germline V CDR1 and CDR2: SGHTA, FQGNSA. This CDR3 is 17 amino acids long. V shed 0 bases and J shed 0 bases, with 15 bases lying between them. CDR3 region: CASSLAGLAFSSYEQYF. CDR3 nucleotides: TGTGCCAGCAGCTTAGCAGGGCTAGCGTTCAGCTCCTACGAGCAGTACTTC. Complete variable domain (other parts from reference TRBV7-2 and TRBJ2-7): GAGVSQSPSNKVTEKGKDVELRCDPISGHTALYWYRQSLGQGLEFLIYFQGNSAPDKSGLPSDRFSAERTGGSVSTLTIQRTQQEDSAVYLCASSLAGLAFSSYEQYFGPGTRLTVT.

This clone was seen just once. The rearrangement uses TRBV5-5 and TRBJ2-5; 10 bases are shared with TRBD2. CDR3 length: 14 residues. After removal of 4 bases from V and 2 bases from J, the junction contained 2 bases not matched to a gene. Germline CDR1 is SGHKS and CDR2 is YYEKEE (reference sequence). The CDR3 coding sequence is TGTGCCAGCAGCAGGACTAGCGGACAAGAGACCCAGTACTTC. It translates to CASSRTSGQETQYF.

The chain couples TRBV3-1 (or the pseudogene TRBV3-2) to TRBJ2-5, with D unresolved. The V gene's germline CDR1 is LGHDT and CDR2 YNNKEL (reference sequence). V dropped 7 bases and J dropped 2 bases, with 5 bases sitting between them. The CDR3 has 11 amino acids. The CDR3: CASTLQETQYF. CDR3 DNA: TGTGCCAGCACACTTCAAGAGACCCAGTACTTC.

V is TRBV5-5 and J is TRBJ2-1, with 8 bases aligning to TRBD2. This CDR3 contains 17 residues. Per germline, CDR1 SGHKS and CDR2 YYEKEE (reference sequence). The ends lost 4 bases at V and 0 bases at J; junction bases unmatched: 9. CDR3 nucleotide sequence: TGTGCCAGCAGCCGGGGGGGTGGCGACAGCTCCTACAATGAGCAGTTCTTC. Translated: CASSRGGGDSSYNEQFF.

This chain joins TRBV2 and TRBJ2-7, with 11 bases matching TRBD2. The CDR3 extends over 14 amino acids. The germline V gene has CDR1 SNHLY and CDR2 FYNNEI. V dropped 6 bases and J dropped 3; count of bases not matched to a gene: 4. For the CDR3, the DNA is TGTGCCAGCAGCACTAGCGGGGGCTACTACGAGCAGTACTTC. Protein: CASSTSGGYYEQYF.

The rearrangement uses TRBV15 and TRBJ2-5, with 10 positions matching TRBD2. The CDR3 totals 15 residues. Germline V lookup: CDR1 LNHNV, CDR2 YYDKDF (reference sequence). After removal of 5 bases from V and 1 base from J, the junction contained 4 bases not matched to a gene. This CDR3 reads CATSQVAGGQETQYF. CDR3 DNA: TGTGCCACCAGCCAAGTAGCGGGGGGCCAAGAGACCCAGTACTTC.

The chain combines TRBV5-4 with TRBJ2-3; a weak D match, TRBD2 (7 bases). The germline V gene encodes CDR1 SGHNT and CDR2 YYREEE (reference sequence). Trimming cost V 4 bases and J 3 bases, with 9 bases left between them. The CDR3 consists of 13 residues. The CDR3 loop is CASSGGATDTQYF. The CDR3 nucleotides are TGTGCCAGCAGCGGGGGGGCAACAGATACGCAGTATTTT.